These 5 T cell receptor beta chains were all obtained from the same sample, sequenced in a study of T cells in Graves' hyperthyroidism and ophthalmopathy. Authors of the study amplified TCR beta CDR3 regions from RNA transcripts. HTBI primers were employed in a first-round RT-PCR of the TCR CDR3. TCRdb fed the multiplex PCR reads into MiXCR, producing one record per CDR3 protein. The table records hundreds of thousands of distinct CDR3 sequences, about 17% of them present only once. The sample taken for sequencing was blood. These TCRs come from a woman aged 25 to 45 with Graves' hyperthyroidism.

The chain employs TRBV9 and TRBJ1-2; D not certain. The germline V gene has CDR1 SGDLS and CDR2 YYNGEE. V gave up 0 bases and J gave up 8 bases, with 11 bases separating them. The CDR3 extends over 13 amino acids. The CDR3 here is CASSVDELKGYTF. DNA of the CDR3: TGTGCCAGCAGCGTAGACGAGCTGAAGGGCTACACCTTC.

There are a few counts of this clonotype. The chain links TRBV5-1 to TRBJ2-1; D gene ambiguous. CDR1 and CDR2 (germline): SGHRS, YFSETQ. The CDR3 totals 13 residues. Trimming left V 1 base short and J 8 bases short, with 10 bases between. The chain's CDR3 is CASSLYASYEQFF. In nucleotides, the CDR3 is TGCGCCAGCAGCTTGTATGCTTCGTATGAGCAGTTCTTC.

This chain uses TRBV7-6 with TRBJ2-7, with 12 nucleotides matching TRBD2. CDR3 length: 17 residues. J lost 7 bases, V lost 5 bases, and 15 bases had no gene match. Germline V gene data show CDR1 as SGHVS and CDR2 as FNYEAQ. The CDR3 bases are TGTGCCAGCAGCGCCCGACTAGCGGGAGCGACCTATGGGGAGCAGTACTTC. It specifies CASSARLAGATYGEQYF.

This clonotype has at least ten counts. This chain connects TRBV3-1 to TRBJ2-1, with 11 nucleotides matching TRBD2. With 5 bases clipped from V and 7 bases from J, the junction kept 16 bases outside the gene matches. The CDR3 consists of 18 residues. Germline V lookup: CDR1 LGHDT, CDR2 YNNKEL (reference sequence). The CDR3 DNA reads as TGTGCCAGCAGCTACCGTCCCAGACTAGCGGGATTAGATAATGAGCAGTTCTTC. Protein product: CASSYRPRLAGLDNEQFF.

A few counts support this clonotype. The chain uses TRBV3-1 and TRBJ1-2, with a weak D call TRBD1 (5 bases). Germline CDR1 and CDR2: LGHDT and YNNKEL (reference sequence). V was cut by 4 bases and J by 1 base, with 19 bases left in between. There are 17 residues in the CDR3. Here the CDR3 reads CASSPFQDISNNYGYTF. The CDR3, as DNA: TGTGCCAGCAGCCCATTCCAGGACATATCCAATAACTATGGCTACACCTTC.